What follows is one T cell receptor beta chain and its context. The target antigen is unknown. Germline-derived CDR1 and CDR2 are MDHEN and SYDVKM. The length of the CDR3 is 13 residues. The ends were cut back, 4 bases at V and 7 bases at J, with 14 bases in the middle. These data are taken from a study of T cell responses to AZD1222 COVID-19 vaccine. Study-wide points: Researchers took repertoire samples only after the peak T cell response had come. At study baseline, merely five or six AZD1222 recipients were seropositive. Donors were largely white British and mainly female; clonal diversity was possibly underestimated.

Libraries were prepared by immunoSEQ multiplex PCR; TCRdb keeps only in-frame clonotypes and omits some of them. Of about 56,000 clones detected, 70% to 90% appear once; the ten largest clones hold more than 13%. This TCR was recovered from an adult in good health. Material: peripheral blood, obtained on day 0 of AZD1222 vaccination. This chain connects TRBV28 to TRBJ2-7, with a tentative D call TRBD1 (7 bases). This CDR3 is CASSSPRGREQYF. The CDR3 DNA follows: TGTGCCAGCAGTTCTCCCAGGGGGAGGGAGCAGTACTTC. The whole variable domain, remainder taken from reference TRBV28 and TRBJ2-7, is DVKVTQSSRYLVKRTGEKVFLECVQDMDHENMFWYRQDPGLGLRLIYFSYDVKMKEKGDIPEGYSVSREKKERFSLILESASTNQTSMYLCASSSPRGREQYFGPGTRLTVT.